This T cell receptor (beta chain) was captured by sequencing in a study of T cell changes during pregnancy in multiple sclerosis. CDR1 MDHEN and CDR2 SYDVKM come from the germline V gene. This CDR3 spans 15 amino acids. The germline V and J ends were trimmed by 3 bases and 0 bases, with 11 bases remaining between them. Clones were read by immunoSEQ multiplex PCR, and TCRdb kept only the in-frame ones, dropping some. The sample consists of approximately 92,000 clones, approximately 92% of them appearing once. This clone occurred once. The clonotype originates from a female donor with multiple sclerosis, enrolled in a pregnancy study. The sequenced sample was peripheral blood, obtained in the first trimester of pregnancy. V and J are TRBV28 and TRBJ1-1; D not certain. The CDR3 DNA sequence: TGTGCCAGCAGTTTCACGGGTTTAATGAACACTGAAGCTTTCTTT. It translates to CASSFTGLMNTEAFF.